A single sample is the source of the 4 T cell receptor beta chains below, sequenced in a study of shared clonotypes between healthy human individuals. TCRdb keeps only in-frame clones here, not all; method: immunoSEQ multiplex PCR. The table shows some 500,000 clones, with 90% to 96% occurring only once. The sample was naive CD4+ T cells sorted from blood. The subset: CD45RA+ positively selected. The receptor set was obtained from a woman under 40 in good health.

The genes are TRBV6-1 and TRBJ2-1, with D possibly TRBD2 on 5 matching bases. The germline CDR1 and CDR2 sequences are MNHNS and SASEGT. V was shortened by 4 bases and J by 5 bases, with 18 bases between the two germline ends. The CDR3 runs 16 residues. For the CDR3, the DNA is TGTGCCAGCAGTGGGGGTTGGGTAGCGAGCCACAATGAGCAGTTCTTC. Translating gives CASSGGWVASHNEQFF.

The V and J genes are TRBV6-5 and TRBJ2-1; 8 nucleotides align to TRBD1. The CDR3 has 13 residues. V lost 6 bases to trimming and J lost 9 bases; unmatched junction nucleotides: 7. CDR1 and CDR2 (germline): MNHEY, SVGAGI. CDR3 region: CASSPRTGSEQFF. CDR3 in DNA: TGTGCCAGCAGCCCCCGGACAGGGAGTGAGCAGTTCTTC.

The genes are TRBV10-3 and TRBJ1-4; D remains unclear. This CDR3 is 12 amino acids long. With 0 bases removed from V and 8 bases from J, the gap between germline ends came to 4 bases. CDR1 and CDR2 from the germline V gene are ENHRY and SYGVKD. The CDR3 coding sequence is TGTGCCATCAGTGAGTCAAGGGAAAAACTGTTTTTT. This gives the protein CAISESREKLFF.

The chain combines TRBV19 with TRBJ1-5; no clear D gene. This CDR3 is 13 amino acids long. Germline V CDR1 and CDR2: LNHDA, SQIVND (reference sequence). With 0 bases removed from V and 7 bases from J, the gap between germline ends came to 7 bases. The CDR3 nucleotides read TGTGCCAGTAGTATAGAGTTTTGGCAGCCCCAGCATTTT. This gives the protein CASSIEFWQPQHF.